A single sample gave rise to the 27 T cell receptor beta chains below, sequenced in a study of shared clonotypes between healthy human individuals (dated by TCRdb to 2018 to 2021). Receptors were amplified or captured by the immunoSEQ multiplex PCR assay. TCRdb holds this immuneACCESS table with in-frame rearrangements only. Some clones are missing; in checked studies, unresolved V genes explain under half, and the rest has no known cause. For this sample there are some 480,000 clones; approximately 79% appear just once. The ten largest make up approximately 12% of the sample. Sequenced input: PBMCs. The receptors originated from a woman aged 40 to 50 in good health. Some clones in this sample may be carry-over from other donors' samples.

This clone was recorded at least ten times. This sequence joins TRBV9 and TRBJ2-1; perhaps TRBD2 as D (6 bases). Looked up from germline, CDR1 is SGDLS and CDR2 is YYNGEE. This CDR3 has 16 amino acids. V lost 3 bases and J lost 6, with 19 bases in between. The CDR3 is CASSATLLTSSNEQFF. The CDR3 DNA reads TGTGCCAGCAGCGCCACGCTACTGACTAGTAGCAATGAGCAGTTCTTC.

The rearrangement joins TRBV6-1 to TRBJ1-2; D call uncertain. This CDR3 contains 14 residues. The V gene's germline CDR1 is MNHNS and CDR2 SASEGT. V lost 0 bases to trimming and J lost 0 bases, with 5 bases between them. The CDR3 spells CASSEAQANYGYTF. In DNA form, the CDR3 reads TGTGCCAGCAGTGAAGCGCAAGCTAACTATGGCTACACCTTC.

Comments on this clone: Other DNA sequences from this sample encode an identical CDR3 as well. The CDR3 loop is CASSLATGGGETQYF. CDR3 nucleotide sequence: TGCGCCAGCAGCTTGGCCACAGGGGGCGGCGAGACCCAGTACTTC. The chain recombines TRBV5-1 with TRBJ2-5, with 9 bases fitting TRBD1. CDR1 and CDR2 from the germline V gene are SGHRS and YFSETQ. The V segment lost 0 bases and the J segment 5 bases; nucleotides outside the gene matches: 5. CDR3 length equals 15 residues.

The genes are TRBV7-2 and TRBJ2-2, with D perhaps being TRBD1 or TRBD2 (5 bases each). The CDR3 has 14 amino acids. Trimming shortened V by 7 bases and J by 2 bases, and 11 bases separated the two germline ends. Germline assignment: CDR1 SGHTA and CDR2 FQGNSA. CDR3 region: CASKGDPNTGELFF. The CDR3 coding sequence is TGTGCCAGCAAAGGGGACCCAAACACCGGGGAGCTGTTTTTT.

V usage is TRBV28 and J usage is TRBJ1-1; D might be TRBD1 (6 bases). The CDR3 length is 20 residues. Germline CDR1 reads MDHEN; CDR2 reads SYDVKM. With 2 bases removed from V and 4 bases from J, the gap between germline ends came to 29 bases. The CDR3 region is CASSLSNLFGGRGYGTEAFF. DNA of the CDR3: TGTGCCAGCAGTTTAAGCAACTTATTCGGCGGCAGGGGATACGGCACTGAAGCTTTCTTT.

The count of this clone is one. The CDR3 DNA is TGCGCCAGCAGCCAGAGAGGAGCTTATCAGCCCCAGCATTTT. It yields the protein CASSQRGAYQPQHF. V usage is TRBV4-1 and J usage is TRBJ1-5; D is undetermined. V was pared by 3 bases and J by 5 bases, with 11 bases between. Germline assignment: CDR1 MGHRA and CDR2 YSYEKL. This CDR3 contains 14 residues.

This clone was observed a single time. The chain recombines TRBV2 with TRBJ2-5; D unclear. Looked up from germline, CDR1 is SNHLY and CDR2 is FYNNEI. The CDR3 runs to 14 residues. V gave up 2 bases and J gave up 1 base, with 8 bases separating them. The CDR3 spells CASSELLSQETQYF. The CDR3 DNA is TGTGCCAGCAGTGAACTTCTATCCCAAGAGACCCAGTACTTC.

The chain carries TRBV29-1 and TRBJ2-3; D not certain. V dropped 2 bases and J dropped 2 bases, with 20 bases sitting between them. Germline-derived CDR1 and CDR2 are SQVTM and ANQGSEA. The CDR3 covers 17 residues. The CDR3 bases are TGCAGCGTTGAATCGGTCTCTGGGGTTAGGCCCACAGATACGCAGTATTTT. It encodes CSVESVSGVRPTDTQYF.

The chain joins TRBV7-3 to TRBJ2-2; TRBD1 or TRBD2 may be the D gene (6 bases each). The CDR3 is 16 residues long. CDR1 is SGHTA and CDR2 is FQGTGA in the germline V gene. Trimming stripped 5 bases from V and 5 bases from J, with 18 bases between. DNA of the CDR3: TGTGCCAGCAGCCCGGGGGCTCTCCGTCGGACCGGGGAGCTGTTTTTT. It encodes CASSPGALRRTGELFF.

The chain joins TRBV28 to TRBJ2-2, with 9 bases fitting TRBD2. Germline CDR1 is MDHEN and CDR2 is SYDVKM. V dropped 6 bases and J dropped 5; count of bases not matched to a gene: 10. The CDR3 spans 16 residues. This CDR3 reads CASRSVVAGVTGELFF. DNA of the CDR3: TGTGCCAGCAGGTCCGTGGTAGCGGGAGTGACCGGGGAGCTGTTTTTT.

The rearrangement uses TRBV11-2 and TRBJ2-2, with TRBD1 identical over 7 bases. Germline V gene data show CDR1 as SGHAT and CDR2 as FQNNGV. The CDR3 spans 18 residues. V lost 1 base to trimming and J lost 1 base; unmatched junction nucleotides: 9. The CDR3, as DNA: TGTGCCAGCAGCTTAGGGGAATTTAGGACAGGGAACACCGGGGAGCTGTTTTTT. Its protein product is CASSLGEFRTGNTGELFF.

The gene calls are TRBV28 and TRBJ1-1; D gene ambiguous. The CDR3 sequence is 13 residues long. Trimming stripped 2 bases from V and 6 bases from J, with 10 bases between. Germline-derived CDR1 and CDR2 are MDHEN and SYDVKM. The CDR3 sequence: CASSLVGHPEAFF. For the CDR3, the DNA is TGTGCCAGCAGTTTAGTTGGGCACCCTGAAGCTTTCTTT.

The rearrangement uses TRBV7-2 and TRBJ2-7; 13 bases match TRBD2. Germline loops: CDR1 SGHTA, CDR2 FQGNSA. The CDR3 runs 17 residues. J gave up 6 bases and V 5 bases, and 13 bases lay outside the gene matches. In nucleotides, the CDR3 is TGTGCCAGCAGCCAAGGGACTAGCGGGGCCCGAGGGGCCGAGCAGTACTTC. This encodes CASSQGTSGARGAEQYF.

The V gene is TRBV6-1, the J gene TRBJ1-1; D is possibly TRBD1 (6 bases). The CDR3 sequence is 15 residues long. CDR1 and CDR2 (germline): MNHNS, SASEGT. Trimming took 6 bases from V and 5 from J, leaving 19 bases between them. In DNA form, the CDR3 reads TGTGCCAGCAGGACGGGGGGGGGACACTCTACTGAAGCTTTCTTT. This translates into CASRTGGGHSTEAFF.

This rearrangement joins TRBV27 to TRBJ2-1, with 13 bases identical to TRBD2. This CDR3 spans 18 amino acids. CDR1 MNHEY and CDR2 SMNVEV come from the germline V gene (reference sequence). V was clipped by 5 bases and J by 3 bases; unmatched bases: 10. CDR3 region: CASSPGLAGDPRYNEQFF. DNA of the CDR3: TGTGCCAGCAGTCCCGGACTAGCGGGAGACCCGCGCTACAATGAGCAGTTCTTC.

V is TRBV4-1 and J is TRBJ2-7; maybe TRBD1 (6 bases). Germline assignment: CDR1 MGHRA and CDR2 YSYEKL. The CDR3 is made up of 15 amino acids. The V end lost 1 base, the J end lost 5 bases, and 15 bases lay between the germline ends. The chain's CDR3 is CASSQGHGTINEQYF. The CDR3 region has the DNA TGCGCCAGCAGCCAAGGGCACGGGACAATCAACGAGCAGTACTTC.

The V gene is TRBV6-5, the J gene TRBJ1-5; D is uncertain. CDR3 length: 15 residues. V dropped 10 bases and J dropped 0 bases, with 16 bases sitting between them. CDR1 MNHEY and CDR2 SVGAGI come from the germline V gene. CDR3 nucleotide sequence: TGTGCCACCAAGGAGATAGGGAGTAGCAATCAGCCCCAGCATTTT. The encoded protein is CATKEIGSSNQPQHF.

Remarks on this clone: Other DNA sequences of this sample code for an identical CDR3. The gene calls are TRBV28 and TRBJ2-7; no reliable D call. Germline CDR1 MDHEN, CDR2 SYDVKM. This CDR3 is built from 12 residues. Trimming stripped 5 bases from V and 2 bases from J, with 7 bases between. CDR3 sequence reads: CASSHPPYEQYF. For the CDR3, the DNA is TGTGCCAGCAGTCACCCCCCCTACGAGCAGTACTTC.

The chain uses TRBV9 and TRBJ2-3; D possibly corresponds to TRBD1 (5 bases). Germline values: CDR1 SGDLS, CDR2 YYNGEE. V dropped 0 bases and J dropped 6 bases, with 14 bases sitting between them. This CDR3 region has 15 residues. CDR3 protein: CASSVGGPRTDTQYF. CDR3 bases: TGTGCCAGCAGCGTAGGGGGCCCCCGAACGGATACGCAGTATTTT.

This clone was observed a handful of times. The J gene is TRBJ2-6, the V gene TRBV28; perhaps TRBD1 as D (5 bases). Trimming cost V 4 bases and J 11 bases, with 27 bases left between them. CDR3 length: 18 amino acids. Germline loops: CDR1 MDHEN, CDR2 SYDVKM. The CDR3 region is CASSSPSTAYLEFDVLTF. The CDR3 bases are TGTGCCAGCAGTTCCCCCTCGACAGCGTATCTGGAGTTTGACGTCCTGACTTTC. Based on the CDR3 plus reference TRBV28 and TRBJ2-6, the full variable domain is DVKVTQSSRYLVKRTGEKVFLECVQDMDHENMFWYRQDPGLGLRLIYFSYDVKMKEKGDIPEGYSVSREKKERFSLILESASTNQTSMYLCASSSPSTAYLEFDVLTFGAGSRLTVL.

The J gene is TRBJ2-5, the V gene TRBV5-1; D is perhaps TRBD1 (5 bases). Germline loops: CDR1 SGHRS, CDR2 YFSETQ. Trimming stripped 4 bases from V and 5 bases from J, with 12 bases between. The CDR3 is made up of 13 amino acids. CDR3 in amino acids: CASSLQGAETQYF. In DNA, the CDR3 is TGCGCCAGCAGCCTCCAGGGTGCGGAGACCCAGTACTTC.

CDR3 in DNA: TGTGCCAGCGGAGCGGGAGAAGGTTCCTACAATGAGCAGTTCTTC. Translating gives CASGAGEGSYNEQFF. The chain has TRBV4-2 and TRBJ2-1; 8 bases fit TRBD2. J gave up 1 base and V 8 bases, and 7 bases lay outside the gene matches. Germline V gene data show CDR1 as LGHNA and CDR2 as YNFKEQ. This CDR3 is 15 amino acids long.

As DNA, the CDR3 is TGTGCCACCAAGTTTCGGGGACAAGGCTACGAGCAGTACTTC. Its translation: CATKFRGQGYEQYF. V and J are TRBV27 and TRBJ2-7; maybe TRBD1 (6 bases). Germline CDR1 MNHEY, CDR2 SMNVEV (reference sequence). The V end lost 10 bases, the J end lost 3 bases, and 19 bases lay between the germline ends. The CDR3 contains 14 residues.

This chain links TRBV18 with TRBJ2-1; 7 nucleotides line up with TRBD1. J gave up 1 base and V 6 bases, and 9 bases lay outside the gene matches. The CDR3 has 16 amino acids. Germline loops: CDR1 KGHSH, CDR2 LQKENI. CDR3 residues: CASSQGTANSYNEQFF. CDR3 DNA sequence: TGTGCCAGCTCCCAGGGGACAGCCAATTCCTACAATGAGCAGTTCTTC.

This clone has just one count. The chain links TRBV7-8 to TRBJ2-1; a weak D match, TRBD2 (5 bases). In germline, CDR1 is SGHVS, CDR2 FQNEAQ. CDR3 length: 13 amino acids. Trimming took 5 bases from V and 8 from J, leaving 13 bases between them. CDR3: CASSLAARDEQFF. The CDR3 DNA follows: TGTGCCAGCAGCCTCGCCGCGCGGGATGAGCAGTTCTTC.

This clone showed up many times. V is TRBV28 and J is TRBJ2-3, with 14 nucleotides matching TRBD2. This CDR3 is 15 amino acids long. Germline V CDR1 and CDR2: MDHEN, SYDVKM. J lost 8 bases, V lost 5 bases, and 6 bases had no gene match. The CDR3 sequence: CASSPLGLAGATQYF. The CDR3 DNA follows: TGTGCCAGCAGTCCACTGGGACTAGCGGGAGCTACGCAGTATTTT.

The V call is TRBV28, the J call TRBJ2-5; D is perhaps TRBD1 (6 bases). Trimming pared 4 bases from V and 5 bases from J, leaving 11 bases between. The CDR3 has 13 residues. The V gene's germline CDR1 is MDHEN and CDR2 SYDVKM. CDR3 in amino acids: CASSSGARETQYF. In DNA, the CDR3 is TGTGCCAGCAGTTCAGGGGCAAGGGAGACCCAGTACTTC.